The rows below give T cell receptor beta chains drawn from one sample of a study of blood T cell repertoires in COVID-19. Sequencing used immunoSEQ multiplex PCR; TCRdb keeps in-frame clones, though not all of them. The table has fewer than 400,000 clones, under 90% seen once. The sequenced material came from peripheral blood. Source of these receptors: a woman aged 25 to 39 with COVID-19, enrolled during active disease. The conserved cysteine and the conserved F or W are not part of the CDR3 here. Each record gives: J gene, V gene, CDR3 length, CDR3 protein.

J gene: TRBJ1-2; V gene: TRBV6-5; CDR3 length: 12; CDR3 protein: ASRGQGWGYGYT
J gene: TRBJ1-2; V gene: TRBV3-1/TRBV3-2; CDR3 length: 12; CDR3 protein: ASSQERRVFGYT
J gene: TRBJ1-1; V gene: TRBV2; CDR3 length: 12; CDR3 protein: ASRPDRGSTEAF
J gene: TRBJ1-5; V gene: TRBV28; CDR3 length: 13; CDR3 protein: ASSERPKRTQPQH
J gene: TRBJ2-7; V gene: TRBV28; CDR3 length: 10; CDR3 protein: ASSLSTGEQY
J gene: TRBJ2-2; V gene: TRBV5-1; CDR3 length: 13; CDR3 protein: ASSRAGDFPGELF
J gene: TRBJ1-5; V gene: TRBV14; CDR3 length: 14; CDR3 protein: ASSQGTGTEYQPQH
J gene: TRBJ2-1; V gene: TRBV29-1; CDR3 length: 12; CDR3 protein: SVQGVPTHNEQF
J gene: TRBJ2-3; V gene: TRBV29-1; CDR3 length: 13; CDR3 protein: SVEPDDRGLNTQY
J gene: TRBJ1-2; V gene: TRBV10-3; CDR3 length: 12; CDR3 protein: AISDELKLYGYT
J gene: TRBJ1-1; V gene: TRBV4-1; CDR3 length: 12; CDR3 protein: ASSQPGQGFEAF
J gene: TRBJ2-4; V gene: TRBV7-2; CDR3 length: 12; CDR3 protein: ASTPGTGSNIQY
J gene: TRBJ1-3; V gene: TRBV7-9; CDR3 length: 13; CDR3 protein: ASSFRLLSGNTIY
J gene: TRBJ1-4; V gene: TRBV28; CDR3 length: 13; CDR3 protein: ATCQQGATNEKLF
J gene: TRBJ1-5; V gene: TRBV6-1; CDR3 length: 16; CDR3 protein: ASSVHSGSLGGSEPQH
J gene: TRBJ2-5; V gene: TRBV11-2; CDR3 length: 15; CDR3 protein: ASSLDVLAGVRETQY
J gene: TRBJ2-2; V gene: TRBV24-1; CDR3 length: 10; CDR3 protein: ATSQNTGELF
J gene: TRBJ2-2; V gene: TRBV18; CDR3 length: 14; CDR3 protein: ASSVGSFPNTGELF
J gene: TRBJ2-5; V gene: TRBV5-1; CDR3 length: 14; CDR3 protein: ASSPGTSGLQETQY
J gene: TRBJ2-7; V gene: TRBV2; CDR3 length: 17; CDR3 protein: ASSPRGSGRTTISYEQY
J gene: TRBJ2-2; V gene: TRBV28; CDR3 length: 13; CDR3 protein: ASSLRSGRAGELF
J gene: TRBJ1-3; V gene: TRBV7-8; CDR3 length: 13; CDR3 protein: ASSLEAGQGNTIY
J gene: TRBJ1-4; V gene: TRBV4-1; CDR3 length: 13; CDR3 protein: ASSQETEPYEKLF
J gene: TRBJ2-7; V gene: TRBV7-9; CDR3 length: 14; CDR3 protein: ASSSEKTLYPYEQY
J gene: TRBJ2-3; V gene: TRBV19; CDR3 length: 11; CDR3 protein: ASSSQSTDTQY
J gene: TRBJ1-1; V gene: TRBV6-6; CDR3 length: 13; CDR3 protein: ASSNPEGGRGEAF
J gene: TRBJ1-6; V gene: TRBV7-9; CDR3 length: 14; CDR3 protein: ASSSTRDRARSPLH
J gene: TRBJ2-7; V gene: TRBV7-7; CDR3 length: 10; CDR3 protein: ASSSFGGEQY